The sequence of this T cell receptor (beta chain) was determined in a study of post-analysis software for immune sequencing data. Study-wide background: Courses of disease covered relapsing-remitting, secondary progressive and progressive-relapsing multiple sclerosis.

Comments on this clonotype: Its antigen is not identified.

cDNA libraries for TCR beta contained unique molecular identifiers. TCRdb re-called the PCR reads through MiXCR, storing one row per CDR3 protein. The sample includes about 190,000 distinct CDR3 sequences, approximately 28% seen only once; the top ten take approximately 3%. V lost 2 bases and J 4 bases, leaving 12 bases between the germline ends. The CDR3 contains 14 residues. Germline assignment: CDR1 SGHRS and CDR2 YFSETQ. Whole-study findings and limits: The study found TRBV5-6, TRBV5-1 and TRBV20-1 among five or six TRBV segments more frequent in patients than controls. Clustering by F measure revealed strong co-clustering among samples prepared together in one batch.

The sequence was obtained from a girl aged 2-17 years with multiple sclerosis. The sample consisted of blood. This rearrangement joins TRBV5-1 to TRBJ1-1; possible D gene TRBD1, 6 bases. The CDR3 DNA is TGCGCCAGCAGCTTACGGGGAGGGGGCACTGAAGCTTTCTTT. Its translation: CASSLRGGGTEAFF. Variable domain in full (rest from reference TRBV5-1 and TRBJ1-1): KAGVTQTPRYLIKTRGQQVTLSCSPISGHRSVSWYQQTPGQGLQFLFEYFSETQRNKGNFPGRFSGRQFSNSRSEMNVSTLELGDSALYLCASSLRGGGTEAFFGQGTRLTVV.